There are many counts of the clone carrying this TCR beta chain. The target antigen is unknown. RNA transcripts were the template for amplifying TCR beta CDR3 regions. The HTBI primer set served for first-round RT-PCR of the TCR CDR3. TCRdb reprocessed the multiplex PCR reads via MiXCR and lists one record per CDR3 protein. In the table there are about 590,000 distinct CDR3 sequences, approximately 14% of which are singletons. The CDR3 totals 14 residues. Germline V lookup: CDR1 SGHTA, CDR2 FQGNSA. V gave up 5 bases and J gave up 9 bases, with 19 bases separating them. In patients aged 18 to 65, hyperthyroidism was newly diagnosed, with duration under 2 months. Thyroid ultrasound, orbital computed tomography, clinical symptoms, and serum thyroxine and TRAb underpinned diagnoses. This specimen comes from a study of T cells in Graves' hyperthyroidism and ophthalmopathy. Broader study findings: Clonotypes that were expanded in thyroid above 0.001 mostly appeared in blood too.

The clonotype was recovered from a woman in her twenties or thirties with Graves' hyperthyroidism. Sequences were obtained from blood. This chain uses TRBV7-2 with TRBJ1-2, with D possibly being TRBD1 (5 bases). The CDR3 region has the DNA TGTGCCAGCAGCCCCATCCCCAGGGAGCTTCGCTACACCTTC. Translation gives CASSPIPRELRYTF.